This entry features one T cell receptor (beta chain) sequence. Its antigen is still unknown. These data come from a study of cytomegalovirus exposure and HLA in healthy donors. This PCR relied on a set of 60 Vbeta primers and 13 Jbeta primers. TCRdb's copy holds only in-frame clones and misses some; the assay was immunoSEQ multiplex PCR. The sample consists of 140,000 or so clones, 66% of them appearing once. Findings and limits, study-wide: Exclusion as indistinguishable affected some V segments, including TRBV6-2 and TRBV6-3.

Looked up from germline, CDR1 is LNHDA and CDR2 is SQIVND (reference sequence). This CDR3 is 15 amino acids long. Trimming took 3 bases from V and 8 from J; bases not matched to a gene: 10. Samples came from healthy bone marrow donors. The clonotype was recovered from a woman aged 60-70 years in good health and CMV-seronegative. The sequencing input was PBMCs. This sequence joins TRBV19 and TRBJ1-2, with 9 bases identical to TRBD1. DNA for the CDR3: TGTGCCAGTAGTATCCGCTTACAGGGGGCTCAGGGCTACACCTTC. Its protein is CASSIRLQGAQGYTF.